This TCR beta chain was recorded in a study of blood T cell repertoires in COVID-19. In the case of this clone: The same CDR3 can be traced to other DNA sequences in this sample.

In the original workflow: Counts of nucleated cells, estimated from reference gene primer amplification, were obtained. Only in-frame clones appear in the TCRdb table, and some are missing; sequencing was by immunoSEQ multiplex PCR. The DNA gave D and trimming, while V, J and clone size come from that table. The sample records 250,000 to 400,000 clones, more than 70% being singletons. The specimen was peripheral blood. The receptor comes from a woman aged 25 to 45 with COVID-19, enrolled during active disease.

The CDR3 DNA reads as TGTGCCTGGAGTGTAGGAGGGCTGGGAGGCTACACCTTC. It yields the protein CAWSVGGLGGYTF. This chain uses TRBV30 with TRBJ1-2; no firm D call. V was trimmed by 0 bases and J by 8 bases, leaving 13 bases between them. The CDR3 sequence is 13 residues long. Germline V lookup: CDR1 GTSNPN, CDR2 SVGIG (reference sequence).